This paragraph reports one TCR beta chain. This specimen comes from a study of T cell changes during pregnancy in multiple sclerosis. Sequenced by immunoSEQ multiplex PCR; TCRdb stores in-frame clones only, minus some. The sample consists of around 60,000 clones, around 90% of them appearing once. In germline, CDR1 is ENHRY, CDR2 SYGVKD. Trimming shortened V by 6 bases and J by 2 bases, and 10 bases separated the two germline ends. This CDR3 contains 13 residues. The chain employs TRBV10-3 and TRBJ1-2, with D possibly being TRBD1 (6 bases). The source is a female donor in good health, enrolled as a control in a pregnancy study. This specimen was peripheral blood, taken in the third trimester of pregnancy. In DNA, the CDR3 is TGTGCCATCAGACCCGGACAGAACTATGGCTACACCTTC. This translates into CAIRPGQNYGYTF.